This TCR beta chain was observed in a study of regulatory T cells in long-lasting Graves disease. Stated time point: newly diagnosed GD, antithyroid drugs for less than 3 months. There was RNA extracted from PBMCs, and the TCR library was made from it. This clonotype showed up just a few times. Relying on iRepertoire HTBI primers and Arm-PCR of CDR3 regions, the team built TCR beta libraries. TCRdb ran MiXCR on the multiplex PCR reads and lists one entry per CDR3 protein. The table has 500,000 to 700,000 distinct CDR3 sequences, roughly 15% seen once; the top ten hold 15% to 20%. The V end was cut by 0 bases, the J end by 2 bases, with 8 bases between. Germline CDR1 reads GTSNPN; CDR2 reads SVGIG (reference sequence). The CDR3 loop spans 14 amino acids. The data also belong to a second study, concerning T cells in Graves' hyperthyroidism and ophthalmopathy.

The chain has TRBV30 and TRBJ1-3, with TRBD1 as a possible D gene (5 bases). This TCR was sampled from a young woman with Graves disease. The specimen comprised peripheral blood mononuclear cells (PBMCs), sampled at new diagnosis, from a patient treated with antithyroid drugs. The CDR3 sequence: CAWSVRGAGNTIYF. The DNA of the CDR3 is TGTGCCTGGAGTGTGCGAGGGGCTGGAAACACCATATATTTT. The full variable domain, its missing parts supplied by reference TRBV30 and TRBJ1-3, is SQTIHQWPATLVQPVGSPLSLECTVEGTSNPNLYWYRQAAGRGLQLLFYSVGIGQISSEVPQNLSASRPQDRQFILSSKKLLLSDSGFYLCAWSVRGAGNTIYFGEGSWLTVV.